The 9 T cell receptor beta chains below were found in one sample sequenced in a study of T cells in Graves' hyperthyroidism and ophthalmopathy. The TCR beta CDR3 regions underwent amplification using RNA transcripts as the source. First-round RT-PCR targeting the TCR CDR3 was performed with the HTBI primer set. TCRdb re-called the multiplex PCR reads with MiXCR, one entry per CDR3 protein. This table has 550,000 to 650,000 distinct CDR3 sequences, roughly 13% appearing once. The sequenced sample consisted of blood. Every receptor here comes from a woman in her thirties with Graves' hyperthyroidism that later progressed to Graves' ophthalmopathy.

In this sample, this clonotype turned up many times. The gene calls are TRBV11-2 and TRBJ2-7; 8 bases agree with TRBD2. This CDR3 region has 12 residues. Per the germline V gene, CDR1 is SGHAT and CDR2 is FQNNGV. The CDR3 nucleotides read TGTAGCTCTCGGGGGGGCTCCTACGAGCAGTACTTC. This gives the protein CSSRGGSYEQYF.

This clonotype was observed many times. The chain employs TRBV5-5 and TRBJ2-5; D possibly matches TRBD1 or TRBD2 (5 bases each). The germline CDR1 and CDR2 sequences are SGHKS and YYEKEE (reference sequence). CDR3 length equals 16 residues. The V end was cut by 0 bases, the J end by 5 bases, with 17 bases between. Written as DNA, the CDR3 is TGTGCCAGCAGCTTGGTTGAGGGGCTTGGGCGGGAGACCCAGTACTTC. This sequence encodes CASSLVEGLGRETQYF. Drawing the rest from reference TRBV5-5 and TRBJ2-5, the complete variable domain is DAGVTQSPTHLIKTRGQQVTLRCSPISGHKSVSWYQQVLGQGPQFIFQYYEKEERGRGNFPDRFSARQFPNYSSELNVNALLLGDSALYLCASSLVEGLGRETQYFGPGTRLLVL.

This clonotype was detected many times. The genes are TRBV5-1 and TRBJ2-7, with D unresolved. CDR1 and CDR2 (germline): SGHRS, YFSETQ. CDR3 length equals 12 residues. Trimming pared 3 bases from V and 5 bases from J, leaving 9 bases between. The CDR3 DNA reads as TGCGCCAGCAGCTCCGAATTACACGAGCAGTACTTC. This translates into CASSSELHEQYF.

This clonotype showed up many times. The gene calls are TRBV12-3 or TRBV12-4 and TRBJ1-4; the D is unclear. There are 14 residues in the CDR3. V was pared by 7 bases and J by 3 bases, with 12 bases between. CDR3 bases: TGTGCCAGCACGCAAGGGCCTCCTAATGAAAAACTGTTTTTT. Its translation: CASTQGPPNEKLFF.

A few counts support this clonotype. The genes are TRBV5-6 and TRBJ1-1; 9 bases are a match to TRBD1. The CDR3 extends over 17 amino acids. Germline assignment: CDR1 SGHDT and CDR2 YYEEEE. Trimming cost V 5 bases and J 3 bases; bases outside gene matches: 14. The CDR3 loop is CASRTGTGTPGDTEAFF. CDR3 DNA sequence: TGTGCCAGCAGGACTGGGACAGGGACTCCGGGGGACACTGAAGCTTTCTTT.

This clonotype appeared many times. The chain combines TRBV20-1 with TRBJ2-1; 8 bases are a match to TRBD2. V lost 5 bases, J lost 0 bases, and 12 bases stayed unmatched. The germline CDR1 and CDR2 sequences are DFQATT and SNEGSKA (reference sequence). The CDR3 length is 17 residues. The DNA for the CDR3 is TGCAGTGCTCCCAACTACAAAAGCGGGAGCTCCTACAATGAGCAGTTCTTC. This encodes CSAPNYKSGSSYNEQFF.

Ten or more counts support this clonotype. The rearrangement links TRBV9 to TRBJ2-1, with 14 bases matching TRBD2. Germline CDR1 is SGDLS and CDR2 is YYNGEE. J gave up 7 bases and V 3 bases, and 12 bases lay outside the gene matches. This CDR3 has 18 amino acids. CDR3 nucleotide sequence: TGTGCCAGCAGCGCAGGACTAGCGGGAGGACAGGTGGTTAATGAGCAGTTCTTC. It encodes CASSAGLAGGQVVNEQFF.

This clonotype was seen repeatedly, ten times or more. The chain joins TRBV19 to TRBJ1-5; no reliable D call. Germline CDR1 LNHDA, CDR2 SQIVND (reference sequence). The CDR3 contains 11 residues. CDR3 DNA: TGTGCATCAGGAGGCAATCAGCCCCAGCATTTT. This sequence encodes CASGGNQPQHF.

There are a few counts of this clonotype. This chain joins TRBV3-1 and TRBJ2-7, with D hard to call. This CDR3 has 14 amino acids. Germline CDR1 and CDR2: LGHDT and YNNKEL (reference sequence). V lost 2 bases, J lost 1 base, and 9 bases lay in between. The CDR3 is CASSQLVSSYEQYF. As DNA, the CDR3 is TGTGCCAGCAGCCAATTAGTGAGTTCCTACGAGCAGTACTTC.